The 9 T cell receptor beta chains given below trace back to one sample, sequenced in a study of post-analysis software for immune sequencing data. Overall study findings and caveats: The study found TRBV5-6, TRBV5-1 and TRBV20-1 among five or six TRBV segments more frequent in patients than controls.

These TCRs are of unknown antigen specificity. Built from TCR beta cDNA, the libraries had unique molecular identifiers in them. One entry per CDR3 protein, called by TCRdb with MiXCR from the PCR reads. Altogether roughly 650,000 distinct CDR3 sequences are present, 55% to 70% being singletons, with the ten largest covering approximately 11%. Sequenced sample: blood. All receptors come from a girl aged 2 to 9 with multiple sclerosis.

The chain has TRBV29-1 and TRBJ2-5; 7 bases are shared with TRBD2. After removal of 3 bases from V and 11 bases from J, the junction contained 12 bases not matched to a gene. Germline V gene lookup returns CDR1 SQVTM and CDR2 ANQGSEA. The CDR3 totals 13 residues. CDR3 sequence reads: CSVDPDWGGRQYF. The CDR3 DNA reads TGCAGCGTTGACCCCGACTGGGGGGGACGTCAGTACTTC. Full variable domain (missing parts from reference TRBV29-1 and TRBJ2-5): SAVISQKPSRDICQRGTSLTIQCQVDSQVTMMFWYRQQPGQSLTLIATANQGSEATYESGFVIDKFPISRPNLTFSTLTVSNMSPEDSSIYLCSVDPDWGGRQYFGPGTRLLVL.

The chain carries TRBV29-1 and TRBJ1-2; TRBD1 matches 9 bases. Germline V lookup: CDR1 SQVTM, CDR2 ANQGSEA. V shed 6 bases and J 8 bases; nucleotides not matched to a gene: 7. The CDR3 has 12 residues. In nucleotides, the CDR3 is TGCAGCGTATGGGGACAGGGCAAAGGCTACACCTTC. Protein sequence: CSVWGQGKGYTF.

The rearrangement uses TRBV7-2 and TRBJ2-1, with 11 bases that match TRBD2. The trim removed 1 base at V and 6 bases at J, leaving 5 bases unmatched. The CDR3 loop spans 16 amino acids. From germline, CDR1 is SGHTA and CDR2 FQGNSA. CDR3: CASSLGLGLAVNEQFF. DNA of the CDR3: TGTGCCAGCAGCTTAGGTCTGGGACTAGCGGTCAATGAGCAGTTCTTC.

The chain couples TRBV5-6 to TRBJ2-5; D remains ambiguous. Trimming stripped 0 bases from V and 2 bases from J, with 14 bases between. The CDR3 spans 16 residues. CDR1 SGHDT and CDR2 YYEEEE come from the germline V gene. For the CDR3, the DNA is TGTGCCAGCAGCTTGGCCGGCCGATTCCTACAAGAGACCCAGTACTTC. Translated: CASSLAGRFLQETQYF. Together with reference TRBV5-6 and TRBJ2-5, the CDR3 gives the full variable domain: DAGVTQSPTHLIKTRGQQVTLRCSPKSGHDTVSWYQQALGQGPQFIFQYYEEEERQRGNFPDRFSGHQFPNYSSELNVNALLLGDSALYLCASSLAGRFLQETQYFGPGTRLLVL.

The V and J genes are TRBV9 and TRBJ2-4, with D possibly matching TRBD1 (5 bases). The J call may not be correct, given that the DNA end is closer to TRBJ2-7. Germline V gene sequence: CDR1 SGDLS, CDR2 YYNGEE. The CDR3 is made up of 14 amino acids. CDR3 in DNA: TGTGCCAGCAGCCCTCAAGGGGACTCCTACGAGCAGTACTTC. Residues: CASSPQGDSYEQYF.

V and J are TRBV29-1 and TRBJ1-2; D unresolved. Trimming stripped 4 bases from V and 1 base from J, with 13 bases between. This CDR3 region has 14 residues. The germline V gene encodes CDR1 SQVTM and CDR2 ANQGSEA. The CDR3 region is CSVGGGVHNYGYTF. CDR3 sequence (DNA): TGCAGCGTTGGAGGTGGAGTGCATAACTATGGCTACACCTTC.

The count of this clonotype is one. The J gene is TRBJ1-6, the V gene TRBV7-2; possible D gene TRBD1, 6 bases. V was trimmed by 4 bases and J by 9 bases, leaving 22 bases between them. There are 17 residues in the CDR3. CDR1 SGHTA and CDR2 FQGNSA come from the germline V gene. The CDR3 nucleotides read TGTGCCAGCAGCTCCCCGGGGGGCGGGGGAGGCGGTTCACCCCTCCACTTT. This translates into CASSSPGGGGGGSPLHF. The variable domain in full, with the rest retrieved from reference TRBV7-2 and TRBJ1-6, is GAGVSQSPSNKVTEKGKDVELRCDPISGHTALYWYRQSLGQGLEFLIYFQGNSAPDKSGLPSDRFSAERTGGSVSTLTIQRTQQEDSAVYLCASSSPGGGGGGSPLHFGNGTRLTVT.

The chain couples TRBV10-3 to TRBJ2-2, with D possibly TRBD1 on 5 matching bases. This CDR3 spans 14 amino acids. CDR1 is ENHRY and CDR2 is SYGVKD in the germline V gene. The V end was cut by 7 bases, the J end by 4 bases, with 13 bases between. CDR3 DNA: TGTGCCATCAAGAGCAGGGAAGGCACCGGGGAGCTGTTTTTT. As protein: CAIKSREGTGELFF.

J is TRBJ2-3 and V is TRBV2; 8 bases map to TRBD1. CDR1 is SNHLY and CDR2 is FYNNEI in the germline V gene. The CDR3 has 15 residues. After removal of 10 bases from V and 3 bases from J, the junction contained 12 bases not matched to a gene. In nucleotides, the CDR3 is TGTGCCACGCACACCAGGGGGCGCGGGACAGATACGCAGTATTTT. Protein: CATHTRGRGTDTQYF.